This paragraph reports one TCR beta chain. It has no known antigen specificity. Per-base quality was not reported, and no clone a single base away is much larger than it. Each collaborating institution followed its own protocols to collect whole blood in K2EDTA tubes. Collaborator samples were shipped for TCRbeta analysis as frozen whole blood, isolated PBMCs, or DNA extracted from either sample type. TCRbeta CDR3 regions were amplified from genomic DNA by means of the immunoSEQ Assay, a bias-controlled multiplex PCR. Per the source publication's procedure: The number of nucleated cells in each sample was estimated from the amplification of reference gene primers within the assay. To quantify the absolute abundance of each unique TCRbeta CDR3 rearrangement, sequence reads were collapsed and filtered. Productive Simpson clonality was computed per sample as the square root of Simpson's diversity index over productive rearrangements. Held by TCRdb, this immuneACCESS table contains in-frame sequences only and omits some clones. Under half of the omission traces to an unresolved V gene where checked; the cause of the rest is unknown. The V and J calls and clone size are taken from that table; D and trimming were inferred from the DNA. The sample table shows roughly 91,000 clones, and 60% to 85% are seen once. Jointly, the top ten make up over 6% of the sample.

These data belong to a study of blood T cell repertoires in COVID-19 (dated by TCRdb to the early 2020s). For the wider study: Samples covering the acute and convalescent phases of COVID-19 were provided by collaborators in the United States, Italy and Spain. The material from the prospective study consisted of cDNA or gDNA derived from T cells, B-cell-depleted T cells, or PBMCs. The dataset comprised deeply sampled blood TCRbeta repertoires from subjects exposed to, actively infected with, or recovered from COVID-19. The repertoires were made available in a free public database intended to serve as a resource for research on the immune response to SARS-CoV-2. The samples were drawn from the first 160 participants of the ongoing ImmuneRACE study and from 950 to 1,500 subjects provided by 6 global collaborators. Nearly every sample came with metadata listing a de-identified subject ID, COVID-19 status, age in years and sex. Where available, HLA class I and class II types were obtained from metadata supplied by the sample provider rather than from assay-based typing. Study-wide findings and limitations: Clinical and demographic metadata were provided uncurated, with the amount varying by source and participant.

CDR1 is given as KGHSH and CDR2 as LQKENI, both from the germline V gene. The CDR3 runs 14 amino acids, cysteine and phenylalanine included. Solely the CDR3 DNA is kept, with 42 bases framed from the first base. The germline V and J ends show losses of 6 bases and 6 bases respectively, and no gene match explains 9 bases of the junction. The receptor was derived from a man in his 70s with acute or convalescent COVID-19. The chain is assembled from TRBV18 and TRBJ2-3; TRBD1 lines up with 7 middle nucleotides. The material sequenced was peripheral blood. DNA sequence: TGTGCCAGCTCGCCCCAGACAGGGTCGGATACGCAGTATTTT. It translates to CASSPQTGSDTQYF.